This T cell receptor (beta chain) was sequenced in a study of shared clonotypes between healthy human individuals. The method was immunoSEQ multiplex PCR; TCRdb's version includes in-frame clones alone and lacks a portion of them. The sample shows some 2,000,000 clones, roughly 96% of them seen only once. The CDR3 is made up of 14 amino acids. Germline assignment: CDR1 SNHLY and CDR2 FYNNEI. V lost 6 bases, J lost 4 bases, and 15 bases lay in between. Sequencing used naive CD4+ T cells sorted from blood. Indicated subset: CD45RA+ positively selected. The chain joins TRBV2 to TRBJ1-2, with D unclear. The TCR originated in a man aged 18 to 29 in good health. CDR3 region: CASRMKSGAYGYTF. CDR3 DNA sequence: TGTGCCAGCAGGATGAAATCAGGCGCCTATGGCTACACCTTC.